The 8 T cell receptor beta chains below were found in one sample sequenced in a study of T-cell reconstitution after alpha-beta-depleted transplantation in children. The authors prepared the TCRbeta library with unique molecular identifiers. TCRdb reanalysed the PCR reads using MiXCR and keeps one entry per CDR3 protein. Among a few hundred thousand distinct CDR3 sequences listed, approximately 12% were seen once. Material: PBMCs, mostly from graft donor cells, obtained 360 days after TCRalphabeta/CD19-depleted stem cell transplant. The origin of the receptors is a male patient between 5 and 17 years old who had a stem cell transplant for acute myeloid leukemia, so the T cells may come from the graft donor.

This clonotype was recorded many times. The chain employs TRBV29-1 and TRBJ2-5; TRBD1 matches 8 bases. In germline, CDR1 is SQVTM, CDR2 ANQGSEA. V lost 6 bases and J lost 5; bases outside the gene matches: 5. This CDR3 comprises 12 residues. Written as DNA, the CDR3 is TGCAGCGTAGGACAGGGCGGGGAGACCCAGTACTTC. This gives the protein CSVGQGGETQYF.

This clonotype was found a few times. The V call is TRBV20-1, the J call TRBJ2-5, with 12 bases fitting TRBD2. CDR1 is DFQATT, CDR2 SNEGSKA, per germline (reference sequence). There are 15 residues in the CDR3. V lost 6 bases, J lost 2 bases, and 7 bases stayed unmatched. CDR3 loop: CSAAGLAGGQETQYF. DNA for the CDR3: TGCAGTGCAGCGGGGCTAGCGGGAGGGCAAGAGACCCAGTACTTC.

This rearrangement joins TRBV28 to TRBJ2-5; D is uncertain. CDR1 is MDHEN and CDR2 is SYDVKM in the germline V gene. CDR3 length equals 15 residues. The V gene lost 1 base and the J gene lost 2 bases, with 11 bases spanning the gap. The CDR3 reads CASSLSRIPQETQYF. In DNA form, the CDR3 reads TGTGCCAGCAGTTTATCCAGGATCCCTCAAGAGACCCAGTACTTC.

The rearrangement uses TRBV29-1 and TRBJ2-5; TRBD2 aligns across 8 bases. V trimming: 3 bases; J trimming: 5 bases; junction bases outside the gene matches: 5. This CDR3 contains 13 residues. CDR1 is SQVTM, CDR2 ANQGSEA, per germline. CDR3 sequence (DNA): TGCAGCGTTGATGGGACTAGGACGGAGACCCAGTACTTC. The encoded protein is CSVDGTRTETQYF.

This rearrangement joins TRBV7-3 to TRBJ2-1; 14 bases are a match to TRBD2. V trimming: 5 bases; J trimming: 8 bases; junction bases outside the gene matches: 20. The CDR3 extends over 20 amino acids. CDR1 SGHTA and CDR2 FQGTGA come from the germline V gene. Written as DNA, the CDR3 is TGTGCCAGCAGCAAGATTTCCGGGACTAGCGGGAGACGGAGCTGGGATGAGCAGTTCTTC. The encoded protein is CASSKISGTSGRRSWDEQFF. The full variable domain, rest sourced from reference TRBV7-3 and TRBJ2-1, is GAGVSQTPSNKVTEKGKYVELRCDPISGHTALYWYRQSLGQGPEFLIYFQGTGAADDSGLPNDRFFAVRPEGSVSTLKIQRTERGDSAVYLCASSKISGTSGRRSWDEQFFGPGTRLTVL.

This clonotype came up a few times. This rearrangement joins TRBV6-2 or TRBV6-3 to TRBJ1-5; the match to TRBD1 covers 11 bases. V lost 8 bases and J lost 7; bases outside the gene matches: 4. Germline loops: CDR1 MNHEY, CDR2 SVGEGT. This CDR3 is built from 13 residues. This chain's CDR3 is CASGTGGNQPQHF. The DNA of the CDR3 is TGTGCCAGCGGGACAGGGGGTAACCAGCCCCAGCATTTT.

This clonotype was seen repeatedly, ten times or more. The chain recombines TRBV12-3 or TRBV12-4 with TRBJ2-7; D is unclear. Trimming cost V 6 bases and J 4 bases, with 10 bases left between them. There are 12 residues in the CDR3. The CDR3 region is CASSTSPYEQYF. CDR3 nucleotides: TGTGCCAGCAGCACAAGCCCATACGAGCAGTACTTC.

This clonotype was seen repeatedly, ten times or more. V usage is TRBV18 and J usage is TRBJ2-5; 10 nucleotides match TRBD1. The CDR3 totals 14 residues. CDR1 and CDR2 (germline): KGHSH, LQKENI. V shed 4 bases, J shed 5 bases, and the junction held 4 bases outside the gene matches. CDR3 sequence (DNA): TGTGCCAGCTCACAAGACAGGGGGCATGAGACCCAGTACTTC. Translation gives CASSQDRGHETQYF.